This TCR beta chain is from a study of beta chain features in type 1 diabetes. Findings and limits, study-wide: In comparison with healthy donors, patients had naive, central memory and Treg TCRB repertoires that appeared more similar. For cells with high TCR expression, cDNA sequencing could yield over-representation.

CD4+ naive, central memory, regulatory and stem cell-like memory cells were sorted via CD45RO/CCR7/CD25/CD127/CD95/CD27. This clone was picked up a small number of times. The antigen is undetermined. Reverse transcription of all isolated RNA meant that expressed TCRB transcripts were sequenced. TCRdb's copy holds only in-frame clones and misses some; the assay was immunoSEQ multiplex PCR. The sample yields 140,000 to 150,000 clones, 40% to 60% seen once. The receptor was derived from a man younger than 35 in good health. Sample: Tregs from blood.

CDR3 sequence reads: CATGGDGNTIYF. In DNA, the CDR3 is TGTGCTACAGGGGGCGATGGAAACACCATATATTTT. The rearrangement joins TRBV25-1 to TRBJ1-3; 9 nucleotides line up with TRBD1. Germline lookup yields CDR1 MGHDK and CDR2 SYGVNS. The CDR3 sequence is 12 residues long.